The entry below describes one TCR beta chain. The sample originates from a study of blood T cell repertoires in COVID-19. Looking at the study overall: T cells, B-cell-depleted T cells, or PBMCs supplied cDNA or gDNA.

CDR1 and CDR2 (germline): MNHEY, SVGAGI. The CDR3 totals 15 residues. The V and J ends lost 8 bases and 2 bases respectively, with 16 bases between them. Per the original data handling: Researchers report that nucleated cell counts were estimated from reference gene primer amplification. Here immunoSEQ multiplex PCR was the method, and the copy in TCRdb shows in-frame clones only, minus some. V and J calls and clone size are as listed in that table; D and trimming were resolved from the DNA. The profile shows approximately 31,000 clones, more than 70% of them singletons. The TCR sequence derives from a human donor with active COVID-19. The donor label of this sample is uncertain. This chain links TRBV6-5 with TRBJ1-3; the D gene is possibly TRBD1 (6 bases). Source material: peripheral blood. CDR3: CASGGQPTPGNTIYF. For the CDR3, the DNA is TGTGCCAGCGGCGGACAGCCGACTCCTGGAAACACCATATATTTT.